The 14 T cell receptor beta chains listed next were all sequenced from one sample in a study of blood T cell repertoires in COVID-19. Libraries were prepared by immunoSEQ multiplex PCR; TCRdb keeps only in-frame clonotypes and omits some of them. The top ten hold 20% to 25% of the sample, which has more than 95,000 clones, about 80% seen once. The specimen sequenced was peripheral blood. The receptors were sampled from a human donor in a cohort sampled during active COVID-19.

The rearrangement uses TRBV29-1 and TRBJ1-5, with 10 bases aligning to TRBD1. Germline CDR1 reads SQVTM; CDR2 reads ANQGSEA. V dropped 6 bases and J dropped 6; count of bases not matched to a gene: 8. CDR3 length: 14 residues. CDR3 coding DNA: TGCAGCGTGGGGGACAGGGGAGCGGGTCAGCCCCAGCATTTT. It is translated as CSVGDRGAGQPQHF.

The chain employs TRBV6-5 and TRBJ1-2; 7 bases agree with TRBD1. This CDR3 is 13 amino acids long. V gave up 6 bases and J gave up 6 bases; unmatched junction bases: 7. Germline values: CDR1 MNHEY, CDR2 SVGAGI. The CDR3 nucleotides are TGTGCCAGCAGCCGCGGGACAGTTGATGGCTACACCTTC. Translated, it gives CASSRGTVDGYTF.

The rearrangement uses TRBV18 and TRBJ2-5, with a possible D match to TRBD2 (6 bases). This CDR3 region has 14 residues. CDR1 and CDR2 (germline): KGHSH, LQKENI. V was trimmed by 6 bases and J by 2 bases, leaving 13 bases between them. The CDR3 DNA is TGTGCCAGCTCCCCCCCGGGGGTTCAAGAGACCCAGTACTTC. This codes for CASSPPGVQETQYF. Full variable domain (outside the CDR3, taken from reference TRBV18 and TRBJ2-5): NAGVMQNPRHLVRRRGQEARLRCSPMKGHSHVYWYRQLPEEGLKFMVYLQKENIIDESGMPKERFSAEFPKEGPSILRIQQVVRGDSAAYFCASSPPGVQETQYFGPGTRLLVL.

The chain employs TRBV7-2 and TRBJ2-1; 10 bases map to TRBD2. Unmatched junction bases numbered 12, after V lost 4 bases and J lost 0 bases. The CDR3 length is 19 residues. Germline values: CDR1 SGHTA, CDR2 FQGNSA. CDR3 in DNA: TGTGCCAGCAGCTCACAACTAGCGGGACACGTCCTCTCCTACAATGAGCAGTTCTTC. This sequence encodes CASSSQLAGHVLSYNEQFF.

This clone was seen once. The CDR3 loop reads CASSKDRERRQFF. In DNA form, the CDR3 reads TGTGCCAGCAGCAAGGACAGGGAGCGACGGCAGTTCTTC. The chain is built from TRBV7-3 and TRBJ2-1; 8 bases are shared with TRBD1. The CDR3 has 13 amino acids. CDR1 and CDR2 (germline): SGHTA, FQGTGA. Trimming cost V 5 bases and J 12 bases; bases outside gene matches: 9.

The CDR3 spells CASSQDKASGTYNEQFF. In DNA, the CDR3 is TGCGCCAGCAGCCAAGATAAGGCTAGCGGGACTTACAATGAGCAGTTCTTC. This chain links TRBV4-1 with TRBJ2-1; 9 positions match TRBD2. The CDR3 is 17 residues long. With V trimmed by 0 bases and J by 4 bases, 7 bases remained unmatched. In germline, CDR1 is MGHRA, CDR2 YSYEKL.

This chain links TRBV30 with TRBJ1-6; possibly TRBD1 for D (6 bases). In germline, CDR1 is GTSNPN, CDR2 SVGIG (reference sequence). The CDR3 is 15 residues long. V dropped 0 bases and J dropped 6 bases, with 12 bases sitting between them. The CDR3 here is CAWSVLGAGNSPLHF. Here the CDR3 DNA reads TGTGCCTGGAGTGTACTGGGGGCCGGTAATTCACCCCTCCACTTT. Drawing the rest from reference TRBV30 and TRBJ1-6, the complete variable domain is SQTIHQWPATLVQPVGSPLSLECTVEGTSNPNLYWYRQAAGRGLQLLFYSVGIGQISSEVPQNLSASRPQDRQFILSSKKLLLSDSGFYLCAWSVLGAGNSPLHFGNGTRLTVT.

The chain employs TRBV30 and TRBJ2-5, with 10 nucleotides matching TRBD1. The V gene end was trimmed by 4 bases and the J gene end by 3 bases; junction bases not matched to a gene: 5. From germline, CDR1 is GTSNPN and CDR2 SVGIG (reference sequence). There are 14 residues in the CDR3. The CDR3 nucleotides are TGTGCCTGGACCCCGGGACAGGGGAAAGAGACCCAGTACTTC. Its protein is CAWTPGQGKETQYF.

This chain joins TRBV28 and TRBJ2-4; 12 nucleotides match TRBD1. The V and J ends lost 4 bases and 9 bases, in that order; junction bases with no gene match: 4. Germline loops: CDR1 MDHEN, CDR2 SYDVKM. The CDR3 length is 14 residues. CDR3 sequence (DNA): TGTGCCAGCAGTTCACCGGGACAGGGGGCCATTCAGTACTTC. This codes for CASSSPGQGAIQYF.

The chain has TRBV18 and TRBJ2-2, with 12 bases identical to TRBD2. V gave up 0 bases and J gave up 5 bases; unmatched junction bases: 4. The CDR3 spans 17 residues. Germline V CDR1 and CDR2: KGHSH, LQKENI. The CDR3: CASSPPGLAGRTGELFF. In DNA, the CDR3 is TGTGCCAGCTCACCACCGGGACTAGCGGGTAGGACCGGGGAGCTGTTTTTT.

CDR3 coding DNA: TGTGCCAGCAGTTTCTCCGGGAGAAAGACCCAGTACTTC. Amino acid sequence: CASSFSGRKTQYF. The J gene is TRBJ2-5, the V gene TRBV28; TRBD2 might be the D (6 bases). The CDR3 covers 13 residues. Germline CDR1 MDHEN, CDR2 SYDVKM. The V end lost 3 bases, the J end lost 6 bases, and 11 bases lay between the germline ends.

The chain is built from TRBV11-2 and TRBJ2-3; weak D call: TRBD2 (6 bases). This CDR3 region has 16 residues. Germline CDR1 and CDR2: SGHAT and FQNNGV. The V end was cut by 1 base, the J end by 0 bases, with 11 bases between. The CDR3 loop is CASSLGSSVSTDTQYF. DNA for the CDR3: TGTGCCAGCAGCTTAGGATCTAGCGTAAGCACAGATACGCAGTATTTT.

The CDR3 here is CASSVTTMNTEAFF. Here the CDR3 DNA reads TGTGCCAGCAGCGTAACAACGATGAACACTGAAGCTTTCTTT. V and J are TRBV9 and TRBJ1-1; no clear D gene. Trimming took 1 base from V and 0 from J, leaving 7 bases between them. Germline-derived CDR1 and CDR2 are SGDLS and YYNGEE. The CDR3 is 14 residues long.

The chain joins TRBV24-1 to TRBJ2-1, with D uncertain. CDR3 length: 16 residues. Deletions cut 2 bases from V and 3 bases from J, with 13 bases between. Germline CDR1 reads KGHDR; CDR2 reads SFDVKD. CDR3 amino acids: CATSDSARVVYNEQFF. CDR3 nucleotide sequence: TGTGCCACCAGTGATTCTGCGCGAGTCGTCTACAATGAGCAGTTCTTC.